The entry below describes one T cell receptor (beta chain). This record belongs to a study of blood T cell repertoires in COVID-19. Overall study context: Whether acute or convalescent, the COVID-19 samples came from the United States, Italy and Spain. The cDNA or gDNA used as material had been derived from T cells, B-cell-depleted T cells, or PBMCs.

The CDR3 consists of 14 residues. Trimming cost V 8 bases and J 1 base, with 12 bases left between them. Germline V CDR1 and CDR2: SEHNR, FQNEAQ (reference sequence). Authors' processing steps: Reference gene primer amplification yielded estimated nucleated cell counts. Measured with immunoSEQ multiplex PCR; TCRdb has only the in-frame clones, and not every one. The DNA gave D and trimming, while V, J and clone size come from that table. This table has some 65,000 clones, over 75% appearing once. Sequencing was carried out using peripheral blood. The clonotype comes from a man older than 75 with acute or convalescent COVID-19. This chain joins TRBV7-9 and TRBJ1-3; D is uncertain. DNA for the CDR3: TGTGCCAGCGCCGTAGGCGGGTCTGGAAACACCATATATTTT. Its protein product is CASAVGGSGNTIYF.